These T cell receptor beta chains were read from a single sample in a study of identifying expanded T cells in peripheral blood. Using immunoSEQ multiplex PCR, the repertoire was profiled, and TCRdb retains in-frame clones only, with some absent. Of over 65,000 clones in the sample, approximately 90% were seen once. The sample comprised blood. The receptors derive from a person aged 18 to 75 in good health. The CDR3 runs from the conserved cysteine through the conserved F or W. D genes are given only for firm matches. The size field is filled for only some rows; it gives once, few, many or a size class.

v_gene	d_gene	abundance	j_gene	CDR3nt	CDR3aa
TRBV13	TRBD1	NA	TRBJ1-3	TGTGCCAGCAGCTACGACAGGGTAGGAAGAAACACCATATATTTT	CASSYDRVGRNTIYF
TRBV5-1	TRBD1	NA	TRBJ1-2	TGCGCCAGCAGCCCCCCGGGACAGGGATCAGCTAACTATGGCTACACCTTC	CASSPPGQGSANYGYTF
TRBV15	NA	NA	TRBJ1-6	TGTGCCACCGGCCTATACTTGTTCGGATCACCCCTCCACTTT	CATGLYLFGSPLHF
TRBV5-6	TRBD1	NA	TRBJ1-2	TGTGCCAGCAGCCCCGGGACAGGGCTCGGTGGCTACACCTTC	CASSPGTGLGGYTF
TRBV18	TRBD1	NA	TRBJ1-1	TGTGCCAGCTCATCCCAAAACGCGAGACAGGGGGACCCGGATGGTAGCTTCTTT	CASSSQNARQGDPDGSFF
TRBV11-2	NA	NA	TRBJ2-7	TGTGCCAGCAGCGTGACTTCGGGGTCACGGGTTTACGAGCAGTACTTC	CASSVTSGSRVYEQYF
TRBV19	NA	NA	TRBJ2-1	TGTGCCAGTAGTATAGAATCCGGAGAGCCCTACAATGAGCAGTTCTTC	CASSIESGEPYNEQFF
TRBV6-5	TRBD2	NA	TRBJ2-7	TGTGCCAGCAGCAGCGGGAGGAAGACCTACGAGCAGTACTTC	CASSSGRKTYEQYF
TRBV9	TRBD2	NA	TRBJ2-3	TGTGCCAGCAGCGTCTCCCCCGGGACTAGCGCTGATACGCAGTATTTT	CASSVSPGTSADTQYF
TRBV7-8	TRBD1	few	TRBJ1-6	TGTGCCAGCAGGTCCGGGACAGGGGACTCACCCCTCCACTTT	CASRSGTGDSPLHF
TRBV28	NA	NA	TRBJ2-3	TGTGCCAATAAGCGTATCGGCGCAGATACGCAGTATTTT	CANKRIGADTQYF
TRBV7-9	NA	NA	TRBJ1-1	TGTGCCAGCAGCTTAGGGCAGGGGCGAGAAGCTTTCTTT	CASSLGQGREAFF
TRBV7-2	TRBD1	NA	TRBJ1-1	TGTGCCAGCAGCTCGGGACAGATTAACACTGAAGCTTTCTTT	CASSSGQINTEAFF
TRBV30	TRBD1	NA	TRBJ2-1	TGTGCCTGGGGACAGGGGCACTCCTACAATGAGCAGTTCTTC	CAWGQGHSYNEQFF
TRBV29-1	NA	NA	TRBJ1-2	TGCAGCGTTGAGTGGGCTTTGGGCTATGGCTACACCTTC	CSVEWALGYGYTF
TRBV9	NA	many	TRBJ1-6	TGTGCCAGCAGCCCCGGGACGACGAATTCACCCCTCCACTTT	CASSPGTTNSPLHF
TRBV6-1	TRBD1	NA	TRBJ2-5	TGTGCCAGCAGGCTCCGGGACAGGGCGGAGGAGACCCAGTACTTC	CASRLRDRAEETQYF
TRBV7-7	NA	NA	TRBJ2-5	TGTGCCAGCAGCTACTACCTCTCCACAGGGATGGAAGAGACCCAGTACTTC	CASSYYLSTGMEETQYF
TRBV5-4	NA	NA	TRBJ2-7	TGTGCCAGCAGCTTGGATCGGGGGGCGCTCTACGAGCAGTACTTC	CASSLDRGALYEQYF
TRBV4-1	NA	NA	TRBJ2-4	TGCGCCAGCAGCCTCGACGAGGTGGGGTGGAGCATTCAGTACTTC	CASSLDEVGWSIQYF
TRBV2	NA	once	TRBJ2-6	TGTGCCAGCAGTGCTGTCCCTGGGGCCAACGTCCTGACTTTC	CASSAVPGANVLTF
TRBV19	TRBD2	NA	TRBJ2-1	TGTGCCAGTGCAGCGGGAGGGATTGAGCAGTTCTTC	CASAAGGIEQFF
TRBV6-6	TRBD1	NA	TRBJ1-6	TGTGCCAGCAGTCCGCTTGGGACAGGCAATTCACCCCTCCACTTT	CASSPLGTGNSPLHF
TRBV6-1	TRBD2	NA	TRBJ2-1	TGTGCCAGCAGTGAAGCGCAGGGCGGGAGGGATGAGCAGTTCTTC	CASSEAQGGRDEQFF
TRBV15	NA	NA	TRBJ1-3	TGTGCCACCAGCAGAGCCCTTCAAAGACGGGACTCTGGAAACACCATATATTTT	CATSRALQRRDSGNTIYF
TRBV18	NA	NA	TRBJ1-4	TGTGCCAGCCATGCAACTAATGAAAAACTGTTTTTT	CASHATNEKLFF
TRBV4-1	NA	NA	TRBJ2-1	TGCGCCAGCAGCCAAGTGGAGGGGTACAATGAGCAGTTCTTC	CASSQVEGYNEQFF
TRBV11-3	NA	NA	TRBJ2-1	TGTGCCAGCAGCACAACTAGCCTTTACAATGAGCAGTTCTTC	CASSTTSLYNEQFF
TRBV19	NA	NA	TRBJ1-5	TGTGCCAGTAGTATAGAGGCTAGGGGCAGGATTTATCAGCCCCAGCATTTT	CASSIEARGRIYQPQHF
TRBV19	TRBD1	NA	TRBJ2-1	TGTGCCAGCTCTCAACGGGACAGGCAGTTCTTC	CASSQRDRQFF
TRBV10-1	NA	few	TRBJ1-5	TGCGCCAGCAGACCCTCCCAGAGTCAGCCCCAGCATTTT	CASRPSQSQPQHF
TRBV7-2	TRBD1	NA	TRBJ1-2	TGTGCCAGCAGCCTACTACCCGGGACAGGGAATCTTGGCTACACCTTC	CASSLLPGTGNLGYTF
TRBV11-3	NA	NA	TRBJ2-7	TGTGCCAGCGGGCCCGAATGGGGATACGAGCAGTACTTC	CASGPEWGYEQYF
TRBV19	NA	NA	TRBJ2-7	TGTGCCAGTAGTCCACGGGGGCCACCTTCCTACGAGCAGTACTTC	CASSPRGPPSYEQYF
TRBV9	NA	NA	TRBJ1-4	TGTGCCAGCAGCGTAGGGGGGAGTGAAAAACTGTTTTTT	CASSVGGSEKLFF
TRBV27	NA	NA	TRBJ2-1	TGTGCCAGCAGTTTTCGTCTCAGCTCCTACAATGAGCAGTTCTTC	CASSFRLSSYNEQFF
TRBV19	TRBD2	NA	TRBJ2-1	TGTGCCAGTAGTCCCCTGACTAGCGGGTACAATGAGCAGTTCTTC	CASSPLTSGYNEQFF
TRBV19	TRBD1	NA	TRBJ1-5	TGTGCCAGTAGAGGAAGGGACAGCCCCAATCAGCCCCAGCATTTT	CASRGRDSPNQPQHF
TRBV9	TRBD1	NA	TRBJ2-4	TGTGCCAGCAGCGTAGACCTCGGGGGACAGGGGTCCAAAAACATTCAGTACTTC	CASSVDLGGQGSKNIQYF
TRBV13	TRBD1	NA	TRBJ2-1	TGTGCCAGCAGCTTAAGGACAGGGGCGAATGAGCAGTTCTTC	CASSLRTGANEQFF
TRBV18	TRBD1	NA	TRBJ1-5	TGTGCCAGCTCACCACAGGGGGCTGGCAATCAGCCCCAGCATTTT	CASSPQGAGNQPQHF
TRBV12-5	NA	NA	TRBJ2-5	TGTGCTAGTGAAAACGGGTACCAAGAGACCCAGTACTTC	CASENGYQETQYF
TRBV9	NA	NA	TRBJ1-1	TGTGCCAGCAGCGGAGGGGTCAGCACTGAAGCTTTCTTT	CASSGGVSTEAFF
TRBV19	NA	NA	TRBJ2-1	TGTGCCAGTAGTATCAGGGACAATGAGCAGTTCTTC	CASSIRDNEQFF
TRBV18	TRBD1	NA	TRBJ2-6	TGTGCCAGCTCACCCCGGGACAGGGGAGATGGGGCCAACGTCCTGACTTTC	CASSPRDRGDGANVLTF
TRBV7-9	NA	NA	TRBJ2-1	TGTGCCAGCAGCTTAGGGGGTGGGTCCTACAATGAGCAGTTCTTC	CASSLGGGSYNEQFF
TRBV5-1	NA	NA	TRBJ1-2	TGCGCCAGCAGCTTGCCGTCAGGGTGGGCAGACTACACCTTC	CASSLPSGWADYTF
TRBV5-4	NA	NA	TRBJ2-6	TGTGCCAGCAGCTTGGTGCAGGGAGCAATAATAACAGGGGCCAACGTCCTGACTTTC	CASSLVQGAIITGANVLTF
TRBV28	NA	NA	TRBJ1-4	TGTGCCAGCAGTCTGGGAGGAGGCCGAGGTAATGAAAAACTGTTTTTT	CASSLGGGRGNEKLFF
TRBV27	NA	NA	TRBJ1-2	TGTGCCAGCACCTTATCAGGGCGGGGCTACGGCTACACCTTC	CASTLSGRGYGYTF
TRBV7-6	TRBD2	NA	TRBJ2-1	TGTGCCAGCAGCTCCTTAGCGGGAGTTGTTTTGTCCTACAATGAGCAGTTCTTC	CASSSLAGVVLSYNEQFF
TRBV5-1	TRBD1	once	TRBJ1-2	TGCGCCAGCAGCTTGGGGCCTCGGCCCCGCCCGGGGGGCTCGACAGGGACTAACTATGGCTACACCTTC	CASSLGPRPRPGGSTGTNYGYTF